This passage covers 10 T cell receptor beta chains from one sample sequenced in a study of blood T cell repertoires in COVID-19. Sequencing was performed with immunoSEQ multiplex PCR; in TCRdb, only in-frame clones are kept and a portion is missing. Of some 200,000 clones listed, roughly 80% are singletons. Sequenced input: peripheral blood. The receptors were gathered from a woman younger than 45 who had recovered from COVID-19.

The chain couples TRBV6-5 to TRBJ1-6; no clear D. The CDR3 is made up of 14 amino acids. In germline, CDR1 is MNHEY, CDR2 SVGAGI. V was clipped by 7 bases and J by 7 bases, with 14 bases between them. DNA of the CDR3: TGTGCCAGCATCATGACACCCTTAAATTCACCCCTCCACTTT. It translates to CASIMTPLNSPLHF.

The CDR3, as DNA: TGTGCCAGCAGCCACACCGGGACAGGGGGCGTCCGGGGCACCGGGGAGCTGTTTTTT. Its protein is CASSHTGTGGVRGTGELFF. The chain combines TRBV7-9 with TRBJ2-2, with 12 positions matching TRBD1. The CDR3 has 19 amino acids. V lost 5 bases and J lost 4; bases outside the gene matches: 14. Germline V gene data show CDR1 as SEHNR and CDR2 as FQNEAQ (reference sequence).

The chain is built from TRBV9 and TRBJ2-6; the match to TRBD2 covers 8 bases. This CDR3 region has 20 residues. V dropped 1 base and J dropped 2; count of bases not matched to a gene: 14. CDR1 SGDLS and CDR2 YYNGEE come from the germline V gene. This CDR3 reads CASSVNYREREKAGANVLTF. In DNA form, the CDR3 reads TGTGCCAGCAGCGTAAACTACCGGGAGCGGGAGAAGGCTGGGGCCAACGTCCTGACTTTC.

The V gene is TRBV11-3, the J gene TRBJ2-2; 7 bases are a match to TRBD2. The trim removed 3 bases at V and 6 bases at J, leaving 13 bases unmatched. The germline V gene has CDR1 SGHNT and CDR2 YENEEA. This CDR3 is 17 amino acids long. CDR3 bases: TGTGCCAGCAGCTTCGGCGGCGGCGGGGGAGCGTCCGGGGAGCTGTTTTTT. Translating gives CASSFGGGGGASGELFF.

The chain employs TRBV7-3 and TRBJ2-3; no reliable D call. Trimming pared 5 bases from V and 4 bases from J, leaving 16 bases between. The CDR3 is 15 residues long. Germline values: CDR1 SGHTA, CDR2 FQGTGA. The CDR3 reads CASSVQRGRSDTQYF. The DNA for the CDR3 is TGTGCCAGCAGCGTACAACGAGGAAGGTCAGATACGCAGTATTTT.

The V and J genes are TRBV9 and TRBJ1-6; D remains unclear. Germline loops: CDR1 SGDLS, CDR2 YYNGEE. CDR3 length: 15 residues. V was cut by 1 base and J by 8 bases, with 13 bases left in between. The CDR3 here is CASSVRGRIDSPLHF. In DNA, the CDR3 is TGTGCCAGCAGCGTAAGAGGGAGGATTGATTCACCCCTCCACTTT.

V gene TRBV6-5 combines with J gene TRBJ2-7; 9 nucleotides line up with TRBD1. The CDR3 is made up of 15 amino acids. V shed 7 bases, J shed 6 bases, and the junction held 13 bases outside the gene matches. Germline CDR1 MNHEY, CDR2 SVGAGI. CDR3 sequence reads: CASTSAGTGLGEQYF. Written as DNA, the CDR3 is TGTGCCAGCACCTCAGCCGGGACAGGGTTGGGCGAGCAGTACTTC.

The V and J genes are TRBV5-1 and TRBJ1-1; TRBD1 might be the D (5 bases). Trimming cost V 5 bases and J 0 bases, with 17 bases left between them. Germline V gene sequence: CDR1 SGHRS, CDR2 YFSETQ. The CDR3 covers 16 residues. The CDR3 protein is CASSLSGPPMNTEAFF. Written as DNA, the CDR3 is TGCGCCAGCAGTTTGTCAGGGCCCCCCATGAACACTGAAGCTTTCTTT.

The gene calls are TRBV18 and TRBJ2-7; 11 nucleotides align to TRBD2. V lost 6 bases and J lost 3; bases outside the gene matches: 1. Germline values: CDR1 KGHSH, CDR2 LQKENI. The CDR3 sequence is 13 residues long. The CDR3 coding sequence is TGTGCCAGCTCCGGACTAGCGGGCTACGAGCAGTACTTC. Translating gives CASSGLAGYEQYF.

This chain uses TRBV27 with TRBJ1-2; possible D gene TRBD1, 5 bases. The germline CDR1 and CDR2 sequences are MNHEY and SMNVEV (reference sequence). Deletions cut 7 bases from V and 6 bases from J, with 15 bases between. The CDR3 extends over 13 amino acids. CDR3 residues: CASKERRGHGYTF. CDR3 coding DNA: TGTGCCAGCAAGGAGAGGCGGGGCCATGGCTACACCTTC.